A single T cell receptor beta chain is shown here with its context. TCRdb's table, derived via immunoSEQ multiplex PCR, lists solely in-frame clones and lacks some. The table has about 200,000 clones, 85% seen once; the top ten hold about 4.9%. This specimen belongs to a study of blood T cell repertoires in COVID-19. Overall study context: Nucleic acid was either cDNA or gDNA, and it came from T cells, B-cell-depleted T cells, or PBMCs.

This CDR3 is 14 amino acids long. Germline-derived CDR1 and CDR2 are SGHAT and FQNNGV. Trimming took 4 bases from V and 6 from J, leaving 15 bases between them. The genes are TRBV11-2 and TRBJ1-1; a possible D gene is TRBD1 (6 bases). Material: peripheral blood. This clonotype was obtained from a woman aged 80 or older with acute or convalescent COVID-19. CDR3 in DNA: TGTGCCAGCAGCTCCATACGGGGGGCCGCTGAAGCTTTCTTT. This sequence encodes CASSSIRGAAEAFF.